This entry is about one T cell receptor (beta chain). The antigen is not known. The data were obtained in a study of monozygotic twins with inflammatory bowel disease. TCRdb processed the 5' RACE reads again and assigns one entry to each CDR3 protein, with no DNA. Its table records approximately 420,000 distinct CDR3 sequences. The CDR3 length is 17 residues. CDR1 SGHAT and CDR2 FQNNGV come from the germline V gene. Study observations and caveats: No discrimination was achieved between different T cell subtypes.

One blood sample of 2 to 2.5 ml was taken from each donor. The chain recombines TRBV11-2 with TRBJ2-1; TCRdb's D call, TRBD2, is unchecked because there is no DNA. The material sequenced was blood. The source of this sequence is a human donor with ulcerative colitis or Crohn's disease, or a healthy co-twin of an affected twin (not recorded which). The CDR3 sequence: CASSRDSTIRSYNEQFF. The entire variable domain, with the rest obtained from reference TRBV11-2 and TRBJ2-1, is as follows: EAGVAQSPRYKIIEKRQSVAFWCNPISGHATLYWYQQILGQGPKLLIQFQNNGVVDDSQLPKDRFSAERLKGVDSTLKIQPAKLEDSAVYLCASSRDSTIRSYNEQFFGPGTRLTVL.